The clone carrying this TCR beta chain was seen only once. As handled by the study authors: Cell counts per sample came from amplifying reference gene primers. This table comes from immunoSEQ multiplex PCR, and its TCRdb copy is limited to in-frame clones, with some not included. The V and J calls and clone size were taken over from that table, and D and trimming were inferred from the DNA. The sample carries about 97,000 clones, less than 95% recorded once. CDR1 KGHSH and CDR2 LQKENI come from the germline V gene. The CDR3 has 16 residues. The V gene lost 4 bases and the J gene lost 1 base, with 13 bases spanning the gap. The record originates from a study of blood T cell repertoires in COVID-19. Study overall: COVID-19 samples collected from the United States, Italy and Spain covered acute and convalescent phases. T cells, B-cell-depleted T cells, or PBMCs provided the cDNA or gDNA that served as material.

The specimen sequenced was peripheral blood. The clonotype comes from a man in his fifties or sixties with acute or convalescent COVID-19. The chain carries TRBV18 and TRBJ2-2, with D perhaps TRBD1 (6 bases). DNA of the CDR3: TGTGCCAGCTCACAGTCCGGGACAATGAACACCGGGGAGCTGTTTTTT. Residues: CASSQSGTMNTGELFF.